This TCR beta chain stems from a study of T cells after yellow fever vaccination. Findings and limits, study-wide: CD4 and CD8 compartments shared a small share of clonotypes, likely from convergent recombination. Most clones from primary vaccination resurfaced after the booster (around 95% CD4, around 91% CD8).

Notes on this clonotype: Its antigen is currently unknown.

Researchers made TCR cDNA using 5'RACE template switching, and this step added a universal primer site and UMIs. A single record per CDR3 protein comes from TCRdb applying MiXCR to the 5' RACE reads. The sample records 300,000 to 400,000 distinct CDR3 sequences, under 5% being singletons. Sample: PBMCs, taken 5 days after the yellow fever booster vaccination. The TCR comes from a man between 18 and 29 years old who received the YFV17D yellow fever vaccine.

This chain's CDR3 is CSARDSIQVGYTF. The CDR3 nucleotides read TGCAGTGCTAGAGATTCCATACAGGTTGGCTACACCTTC. This chain connects TRBV20-1 to TRBJ1-2; D might be TRBD1 (5 bases). This CDR3 has 13 residues. V was clipped by 0 bases and J by 7 bases, with 12 bases between them. Germline values: CDR1 DFQATT, CDR2 SNEGSKA (reference sequence).